One sample yielded the 20 T cell receptor beta chains listed below, sequenced in a study of blood T cell repertoires in COVID-19 (dated by TCRdb to about 2020). Library construction relied on the immunoSEQ multiplex PCR assay. Drawn from immuneACCESS, this table holds only the in-frame rearrangements with V and J called that TCRdb kept. Clones are partly lost; checked studies trace under half to an unresolved V gene and leave the rest unexplained. This sample comprises 150,000 to 200,000 clones, around 84% of them detected only once. The ten largest clones take up around 13% of the sample. Input material: peripheral blood. The source is a woman aged 65 to 85 with COVID-19, enrolled during active disease.

The V call is TRBV27, the J call TRBJ1-6; D might be TRBD1 (5 bases). This CDR3 has 15 amino acids. Germline values: CDR1 MNHEY, CDR2 SMNVEV (reference sequence). V lost 5 bases, J lost 7 bases, and 15 bases lay in between. CDR3 sequence reads: CASSLPGLANSPLHF. Here the CDR3 DNA reads TGTGCCAGCAGTCTTCCGGGACTGGCCAATTCACCCCTCCACTTT.

CDR3 protein: CASSLTGWNEQYF. The CDR3 bases are TGCGCCAGCAGCTTGACAGGTTGGAACGAGCAGTACTTC. The chain has TRBV5-1 and TRBJ2-7; tentative D call: TRBD1 (5 bases). Germline CDR1 is SGHRS and CDR2 is YFSETQ. The CDR3 runs 13 residues. V lost 1 base and J 5 bases, leaving 10 bases between the germline ends.

This clone is a singleton in its sample. The J gene is TRBJ2-1, the V gene TRBV19; 9 bases match TRBD1. The V gene's germline CDR1 is LNHDA and CDR2 SQIVND (reference sequence). The V gene end was trimmed by 5 bases and the J gene end by 9 bases; junction bases not matched to a gene: 5. The length of the CDR3 is 13 residues. The CDR3 loop is CASSVGQGFEQFF. The CDR3, as DNA: TGTGCCAGTAGTGTGGGACAGGGATTTGAGCAGTTCTTC.

CDR3 sequence reads: CASSLPSAYNEQFF. The CDR3 DNA sequence: TGTGCCAGCAGTTTGCCTAGCGCCTACAATGAGCAGTTCTTC. The chain carries TRBV28 and TRBJ2-1; possible D gene TRBD2, 6 bases. Looked up from germline, CDR1 is MDHEN and CDR2 is SYDVKM. Trimming cost V 3 bases and J 2 bases, with 8 bases left between them. This CDR3 contains 14 residues.

The J gene is TRBJ2-7, the V gene TRBV15, with TRBD1 matching over 7 bases. V shed 4 bases, J shed 1 base, and the junction held 4 bases outside the gene matches. This CDR3 is 14 amino acids long. Germline V gives CDR1 LNHNV, CDR2 YYDKDF (reference sequence). CDR3 coding DNA: TGTGCCACCAGCACCGACAGGGCTTCCTACGAGCAGTACTTC. Translated: CATSTDRASYEQYF.

The V gene is TRBV5-4, the J gene TRBJ2-1, with TRBD1 as a possible D gene (6 bases). The germline gives CDR1 SGHNT, CDR2 YYREEE (reference sequence). V was trimmed by 1 base and J by 4 bases, leaving 24 bases between them. The CDR3 loop spans 19 amino acids. The DNA for the CDR3 is TGTGCCAGCAGCTTGTCGGTATTGTGGGGGCAATCACAGTACAATGAGCAGTTCTTC. It translates to CASSLSVLWGQSQYNEQFF.

The chain links TRBV6-1 to TRBJ2-2; D is possibly TRBD2 (7 bases). The germline V gene has CDR1 MNHNS and CDR2 SASEGT. CDR3 length: 16 residues. V was pared by 3 bases and J by 5 bases, with 16 bases between. In nucleotides, the CDR3 is TGTGCCAGCAGTGATAGGGGGGGCCGGGGGACCGGGGAGCTGTTTTTT. This translates into CASSDRGGRGTGELFF.

This chain connects TRBV15 to TRBJ2-3; no reliable D call. The length of the CDR3 is 12 residues. Trimming shortened V by 4 bases and J by 4 bases, and 6 bases separated the two germline ends. The germline gives CDR1 LNHNV, CDR2 YYDKDF (reference sequence). For the CDR3, the DNA is TGTGCCACCAGCACAACTGCAGATACGCAGTATTTT. Translated, it gives CATSTTADTQYF.

The chain uses TRBV6-1 and TRBJ1-6; D is unclear. V gave up 2 bases and J gave up 9 bases, with 14 bases separating them. The germline V gene encodes CDR1 MNHNS and CDR2 SASEGT. The CDR3 is 15 residues long. CDR3 DNA sequence: TGTGCCAGCAGTGAATCCAGTGTTTCGCCTTCACCCCTCCACTTT. Translation gives CASSESSVSPSPLHF.

The J gene is TRBJ1-1, the V gene TRBV14; weak D call: TRBD1 (5 bases). Trimming removed 0 bases from V and 1 base from J, with 12 bases in between. Germline V lookup: CDR1 SGHDN, CDR2 FVKESK. The CDR3 is 16 residues long. Here the CDR3 DNA reads TGTGCCAGCAGCCAAGATTTAGGGGAAGGGAACACTGAAGCTTTCTTT. Translating gives CASSQDLGEGNTEAFF.

This rearrangement joins TRBV5-1 to TRBJ1-5, with D possibly being TRBD1 (5 bases). The length of the CDR3 is 14 residues. Germline loops: CDR1 SGHRS, CDR2 YFSETQ. Trimming shortened V by 0 bases and J by 7 bases, and 11 bases separated the two germline ends. CDR3 residues: CASSLGEGNQPQHF. CDR3 DNA sequence: TGCGCCAGCAGCTTGGGGGAGGGGAACCAGCCCCAGCATTTT.

V usage is TRBV28 and J usage is TRBJ1-5, with no clear D. The CDR3 spans 13 residues. Trimming cost V 7 bases and J 7 bases, with 14 bases left between them. The germline CDR1 and CDR2 sequences are MDHEN and SYDVKM. CDR3 amino acids: CASNTPAGQPQHF. DNA of the CDR3: TGTGCCAGCAACACGCCGGCAGGCCAGCCCCAGCATTTT.

This clone was picked up one time. The chain couples TRBV28 to TRBJ1-4; 7 bases agree with TRBD1. J gave up 7 bases and V 7 bases, and 12 bases lay outside the gene matches. Germline CDR1 MDHEN, CDR2 SYDVKM. This CDR3 has 15 residues. CDR3 sequence reads: CASTLRQGKVEKLFF. CDR3 in DNA: TGTGCCAGCACGCTAAGACAGGGTAAAGTTGAAAAACTGTTTTTT. Looking up the rest from reference TRBV28 and TRBJ1-4 gives the full variable domain: DVKVTQSSRYLVKRTGEKVFLECVQDMDHENMFWYRQDPGLGLRLIYFSYDVKMKEKGDIPEGYSVSREKKERFSLILESASTNQTSMYLCASTLRQGKVEKLFFGSGTQLSVL.

The V and J genes are TRBV19 and TRBJ2-1; 9 bases match TRBD2. Losses at the gene ends were 3 bases for V and 7 bases for J; bases not matched to a gene: 4. The CDR3 length is 14 residues. The germline gives CDR1 LNHDA, CDR2 SQIVND (reference sequence). The chain's CDR3 is CASSMGLAGNEQFF. CDR3 nucleotides: TGTGCCAGTAGTATGGGACTAGCCGGGAATGAGCAGTTCTTC.

The J gene is TRBJ1-1, the V gene TRBV7-2, with unresolved D. The CDR3 spans 14 residues. Germline values: CDR1 SGHTA, CDR2 FQGNSA. V was clipped by 2 bases and J by 0 bases, with 7 bases between them. In DNA form, the CDR3 reads TGTGCCAGCAGCTTAAACAGTCTGAACACTGAAGCTTTCTTT. Its translation: CASSLNSLNTEAFF. The full variable domain, in which reference TRBV7-2 and TRBJ1-1 provide the parts outside the CDR3, is GAGVSQSPSNKVTEKGKDVELRCDPISGHTALYWYRQSLGQGLEFLIYFQGNSAPDKSGLPSDRFSAERTGGSVSTLTIQRTQQEDSAVYLCASSLNSLNTEAFFGQGTRLTVV.

V usage is TRBV7-8 and J usage is TRBJ2-2; D gene unclear. Germline loops: CDR1 SGHVS, CDR2 FQNEAQ. The CDR3 sequence is 15 residues long. V lost 1 base to trimming and J lost 0 bases, with 6 bases between them. This CDR3 reads CASSLGQANTGELFF. DNA for the CDR3: TGTGCCAGCAGCTTAGGGCAGGCGAACACCGGGGAGCTGTTTTTT.

This clone was observed once. The chain is built from TRBV24-1 and TRBJ2-1, with 10 bases matching TRBD2. CDR1 is KGHDR and CDR2 is SFDVKD in the germline V gene. CDR3 length: 16 amino acids. V trimming: 0 bases; J trimming: 7 bases; junction bases outside the gene matches: 5. The CDR3 bases are TGTGCCACCAGTGATTTGTCGCCTAGCGGGGGAAATGAGCAGTTCTTC. It translates to CATSDLSPSGGNEQFF.

In DNA, the CDR3 is TGTGCCAGCAGCCTTAAGTCTAGCTCTCAAGAGACCCAGTACTTC. This codes for CASSLKSSSQETQYF. The chain links TRBV7-2 to TRBJ2-5; D may be TRBD2 (5 bases). Germline CDR1 reads SGHTA; CDR2 reads FQGNSA. The CDR3 extends over 15 amino acids. V gave up 5 bases and J gave up 2 bases, with 15 bases separating them. Together with reference TRBV7-2 and TRBJ2-5, the CDR3 gives the full variable domain: GAGVSQSPSNKVTEKGKDVELRCDPISGHTALYWYRQSLGQGLEFLIYFQGNSAPDKSGLPSDRFSAERTGGSVSTLTIQRTQQEDSAVYLCASSLKSSSQETQYFGPGTRLLVL.

CDR3 bases: TGTGCCAGCAGTTTTGGGGGGACCTACAATGAGCAGTTCTTC. Protein sequence: CASSFGGTYNEQFF. This chain links TRBV28 with TRBJ2-1; the D gene is possibly TRBD2 (6 bases). The CDR3 loop spans 14 amino acids. Trimming stripped 3 bases from V and 2 bases from J, with 8 bases between. Germline assignment: CDR1 MDHEN and CDR2 SYDVKM.

V gene TRBV19 combines with J gene TRBJ2-7; 8 nucleotides align to TRBD1. The germline CDR1 and CDR2 sequences are LNHDA and SQIVND (reference sequence). J gave up 4 bases and V 3 bases, and 2 bases lay outside the gene matches. CDR3 size: 13 residues. The CDR3 sequence is CASSMRTGYEQYV. CDR3 DNA sequence: TGTGCCAGTAGTATGAGGACAGGGTACGAGCAGTACGTC.